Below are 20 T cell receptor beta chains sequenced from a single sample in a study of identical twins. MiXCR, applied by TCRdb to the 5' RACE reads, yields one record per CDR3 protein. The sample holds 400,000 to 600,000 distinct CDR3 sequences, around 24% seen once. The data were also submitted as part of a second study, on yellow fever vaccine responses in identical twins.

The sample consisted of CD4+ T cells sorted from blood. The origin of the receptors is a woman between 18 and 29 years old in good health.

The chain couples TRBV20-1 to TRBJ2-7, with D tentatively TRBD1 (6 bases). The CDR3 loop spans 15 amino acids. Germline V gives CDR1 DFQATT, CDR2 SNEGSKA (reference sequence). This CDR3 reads CRKKNRESKSYEQYV. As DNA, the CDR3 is TGCAGAAAGAAAAACAGGGAGAGCAAGTCCTACGAGCAGTACGTC.

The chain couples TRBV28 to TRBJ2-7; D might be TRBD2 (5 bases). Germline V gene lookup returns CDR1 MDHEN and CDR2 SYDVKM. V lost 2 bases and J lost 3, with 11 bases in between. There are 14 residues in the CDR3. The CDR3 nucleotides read TGTGCCAGCAGTTTAGGTAGCGTGATCTACGAGCAGTACTTC. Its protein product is CASSLGSVIYEQYF.

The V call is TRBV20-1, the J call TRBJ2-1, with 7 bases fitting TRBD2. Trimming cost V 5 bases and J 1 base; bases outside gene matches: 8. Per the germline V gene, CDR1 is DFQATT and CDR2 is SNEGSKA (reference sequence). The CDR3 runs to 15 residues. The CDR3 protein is CSASRRGSSYNEQFF. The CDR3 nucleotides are TGCAGTGCTTCCCGGCGGGGGTCTTCCTACAATGAGCAGTTCTTC.

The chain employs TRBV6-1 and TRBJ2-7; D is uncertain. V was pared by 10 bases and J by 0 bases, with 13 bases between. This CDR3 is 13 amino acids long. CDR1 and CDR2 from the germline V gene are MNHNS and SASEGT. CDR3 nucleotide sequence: TGTGCCACCATTGACTTTAGCTCCTACGAGCAGTACGTC. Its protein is CATIDFSSYEQYV.

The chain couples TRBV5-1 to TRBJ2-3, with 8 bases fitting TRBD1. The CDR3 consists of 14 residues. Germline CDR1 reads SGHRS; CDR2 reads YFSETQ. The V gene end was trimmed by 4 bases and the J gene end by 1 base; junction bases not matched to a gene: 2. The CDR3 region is CASSGGQGTDTQYF. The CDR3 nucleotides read TGCGCCAGCAGCGGGGGACAGGGCACAGATACGCAGTATTTT. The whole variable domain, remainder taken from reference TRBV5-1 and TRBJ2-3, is KAGVTQTPRYLIKTRGQQVTLSCSPISGHRSVSWYQQTPGQGLQFLFEYFSETQRNKGNFPGRFSGRQFSNSRSEMNVSTLELGDSALYLCASSGGQGTDTQYFGPGTRLTVL.

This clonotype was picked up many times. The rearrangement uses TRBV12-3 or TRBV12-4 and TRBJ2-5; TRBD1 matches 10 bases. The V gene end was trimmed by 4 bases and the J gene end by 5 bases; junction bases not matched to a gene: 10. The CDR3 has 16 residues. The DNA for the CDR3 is TGTGCCAGCAGTTCCGACCGACAGGGGGCAGAGGAGACCCAGTACTTC. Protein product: CASSSDRQGAEETQYF.

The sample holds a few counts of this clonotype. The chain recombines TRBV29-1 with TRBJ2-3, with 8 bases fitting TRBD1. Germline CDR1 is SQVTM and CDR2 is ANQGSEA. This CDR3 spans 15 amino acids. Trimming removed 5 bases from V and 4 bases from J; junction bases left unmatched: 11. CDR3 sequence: CSVLGRGLLADTQYF. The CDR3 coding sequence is TGCAGCGTTTTGGGCAGGGGGCTTTTGGCAGATACGCAGTATTTT.

This chain's CDR3 is CSASDNRADQPQHF. CDR3 nucleotides: TGCAGTGCTAGTGACAACAGGGCAGATCAGCCCCAGCATTTT. The chain uses TRBV20-1 and TRBJ1-5; tentatively, D is TRBD1 (6 bases). V lost 3 bases and J lost 5, with 14 bases in between. Germline V gene lookup returns CDR1 DFQATT and CDR2 SNEGSKA (reference sequence). CDR3 length equals 14 residues.

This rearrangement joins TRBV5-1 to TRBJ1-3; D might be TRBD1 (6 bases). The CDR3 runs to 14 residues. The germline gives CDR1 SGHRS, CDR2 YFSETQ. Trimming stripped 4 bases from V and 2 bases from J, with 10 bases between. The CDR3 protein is CASSADSTGNTIYF. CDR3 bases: TGCGCCAGCAGCGCGGACAGCACTGGAAACACCATATATTTT. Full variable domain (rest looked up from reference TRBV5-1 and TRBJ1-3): KAGVTQTPRYLIKTRGQQVTLSCSPISGHRSVSWYQQTPGQGLQFLFEYFSETQRNKGNFPGRFSGRQFSNSRSEMNVSTLELGDSALYLCASSADSTGNTIYFGEGSWLTVV.

This CDR3 reads CASSLSWGGTEAFF. The CDR3 coding sequence is TGTGCCAGCAGCCTTAGCTGGGGCGGCACTGAAGCTTTCTTT. J is TRBJ1-1 and V is TRBV3-1, with D perhaps matching TRBD1 (5 bases). Germline V gives CDR1 LGHDT, CDR2 YNNKEL (reference sequence). V dropped 4 bases and J dropped 4 bases, with 13 bases sitting between them. The CDR3 is made up of 14 amino acids. The whole variable domain, filled in from reference TRBV3-1 and TRBJ1-1, reads DTAVSQTPKYLVTQMGNDKSIKCEQNLGHDTMYWYKQDSKKFLKIMFSYNNKELIINETVPNRFSPKSPDKAHLNLHINSLELGDSAVYFCASSLSWGGTEAFFGQGTRLTVV.

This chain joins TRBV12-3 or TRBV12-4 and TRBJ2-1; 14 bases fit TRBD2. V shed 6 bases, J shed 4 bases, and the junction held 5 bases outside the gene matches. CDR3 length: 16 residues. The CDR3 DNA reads TGTGCCAGCAGAAGGACTAGCGGGGGGCTTTACAATGAGCAGTTCTTC. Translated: CASRRTSGGLYNEQFF.

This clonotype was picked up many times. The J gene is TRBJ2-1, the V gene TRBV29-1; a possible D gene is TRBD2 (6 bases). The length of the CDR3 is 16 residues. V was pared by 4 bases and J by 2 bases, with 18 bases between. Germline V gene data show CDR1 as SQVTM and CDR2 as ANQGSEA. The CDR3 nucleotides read TGCAGCGTTGGGGGGGAGGCAGGGCTAGCCTACAATGAGCAGTTCTTC. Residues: CSVGGEAGLAYNEQFF.

Here the CDR3 DNA reads TGTGCCAGCCTTAGAGTACCCCAAGGGGACATTCAGTACTTC. Amino acid sequence: CASLRVPQGDIQYF. The V gene is TRBV5-5, the J gene TRBJ2-4; weak D call: TRBD1 (5 bases). The CDR3 runs to 14 residues. V was trimmed by 7 bases and J by 8 bases, leaving 19 bases between them. CDR1 is SGHKS and CDR2 is YYEKEE in the germline V gene (reference sequence). Supplemented by reference TRBV5-5 and TRBJ2-4, the full variable domain reads DAGVTQSPTHLIKTRGQQVTLRCSPISGHKSVSWYQQVLGQGPQFIFQYYEKEERGRGNFPDRFSARQFPNYSSELNVNALLLGDSALYLCASLRVPQGDIQYFGAGTRLSVL.

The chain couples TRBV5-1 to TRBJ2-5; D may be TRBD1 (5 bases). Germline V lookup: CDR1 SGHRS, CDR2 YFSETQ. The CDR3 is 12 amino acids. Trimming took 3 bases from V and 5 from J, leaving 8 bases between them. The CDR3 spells CASSSQAETQYF. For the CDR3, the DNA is TGCGCCAGCAGCTCACAGGCGGAGACCCAGTACTTC.

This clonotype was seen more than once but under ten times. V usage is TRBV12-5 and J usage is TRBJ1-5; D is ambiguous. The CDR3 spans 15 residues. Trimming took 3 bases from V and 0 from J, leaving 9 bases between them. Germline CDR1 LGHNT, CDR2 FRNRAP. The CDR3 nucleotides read TGTGCTAGTGGTTTCGGCGGGAATAGCAATCAGCCCCAGCATTTT. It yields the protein CASGFGGNSNQPQHF.

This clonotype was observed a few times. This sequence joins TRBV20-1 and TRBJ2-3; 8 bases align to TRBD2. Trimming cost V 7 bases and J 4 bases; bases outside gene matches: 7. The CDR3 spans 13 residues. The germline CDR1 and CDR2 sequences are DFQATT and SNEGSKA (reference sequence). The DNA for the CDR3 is TGCAGTGGAACGGGGGGGCCGGCAGATACGCAGTATTTT. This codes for CSGTGGPADTQYF.

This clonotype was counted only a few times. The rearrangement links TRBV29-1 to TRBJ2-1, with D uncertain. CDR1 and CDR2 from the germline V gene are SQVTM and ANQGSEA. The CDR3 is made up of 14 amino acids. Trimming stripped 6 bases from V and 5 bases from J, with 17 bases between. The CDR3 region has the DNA TGCAGCGTAGATACAGCCCTGGCGGACAATGAGCAGTTCTTC. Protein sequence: CSVDTALADNEQFF.

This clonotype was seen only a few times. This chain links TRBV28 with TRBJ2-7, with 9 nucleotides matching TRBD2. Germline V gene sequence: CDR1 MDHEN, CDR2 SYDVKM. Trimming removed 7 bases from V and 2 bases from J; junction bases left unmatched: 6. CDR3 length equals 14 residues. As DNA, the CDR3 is TGTGCCAGCACCTCAGCGGGAGGTACCTACGAGCAGTACTTC. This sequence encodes CASTSAGGTYEQYF.

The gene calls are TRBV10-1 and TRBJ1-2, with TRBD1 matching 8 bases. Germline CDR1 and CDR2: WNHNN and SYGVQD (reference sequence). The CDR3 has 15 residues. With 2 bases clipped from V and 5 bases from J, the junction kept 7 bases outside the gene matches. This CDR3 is CASSENRGQGYGYTF. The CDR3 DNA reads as TGCGCCAGCAGTGAGAATCGAGGACAGGGATATGGCTACACCTTC.

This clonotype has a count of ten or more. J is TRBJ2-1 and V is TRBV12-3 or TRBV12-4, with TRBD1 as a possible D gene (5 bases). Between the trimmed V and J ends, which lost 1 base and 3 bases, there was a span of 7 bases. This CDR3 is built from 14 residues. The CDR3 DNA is TGTGCCAGCAGTTTAGGGACATACTACAATGAGCAGTTCTTC. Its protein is CASSLGTYYNEQFF.